This TCR beta chain was sequenced during a study of OX40 agonist ivuxolimab in advanced cancers. The length of the CDR3 is 14 residues. With 9 bases clipped from V and 5 bases from J, the junction kept 7 bases outside the gene matches. In germline, CDR1 is LNHDA, CDR2 SQIVND (reference sequence). The method was immunoSEQ multiplex PCR; TCRdb's version includes in-frame clones alone and lacks a portion of them. The top ten hold 7.2% of the sample, which has some 17,000 clones, 80% to 95% seen once. The TCR comes from an adult with an advanced solid tumor such as melanoma, head and neck, liver or kidney cancer. Here the sequenced sample was CD4+ or CD8+ T cells sorted from blood, taken in a trial of the OX40 agonist ivuxolimab. V gene TRBV19 combines with J gene TRBJ2-4; 10 nucleotides agree with TRBD1. The CDR3 protein is CASGPGQGQNIQYF. DNA of the CDR3: TGTGCCAGCGGACCGGGACAGGGGCAAAACATTCAGTACTTC. Using reference TRBV19 and TRBJ2-4 for the parts outside the CDR3, the full variable domain is DGGITQSPKYLFRKEGQNVTLSCEQNLNHDAMYWYRQDPGQGLRLIYYSQIVNDFQKGDIAEGYSVSREKKESFPLTVTSAQKNPTAFYLCASGPGQGQNIQYFGAGTRLSVL.